The rows below give T cell receptor beta chains drawn from one sample of a study of long-term antiretroviral therapy in people with HIV. TCRdb's table, derived via immunoSEQ multiplex PCR, lists solely in-frame clones and lacks some. The profile shows tens of thousands of clones, 75% to 90% of them singletons. Sequencing was performed on unsorted PBMCs, taken 3.4 years after starting antiretroviral therapy. Every receptor here comes from a man aged 25-40 years with HIV. CDR3s include the opening cysteine and the closing phenylalanine or tryptophan. The D gene is left open where the match is weak. Only some rows state a clone size, as once, few, many or a class for expanded clones.

cdr3_aa,cdr3_nt,clone_size,j_call,d_call,v_call
CSADLSLHEQYF,TGCAGCGCGGACTTGTCTTTACACGAGCAGTACTTC,NA,TRBJ2-7,NA,TRBV29-1
CASSFQSSTSTGELFF,TGTGCCAGCAGCTTCCAGTCCTCGACGAGCACCGGGGAGCTGTTTTTT,NA,TRBJ2-2,NA,TRBV11-3
CASNVLALYNEQFF,TGTGCCAGCAACGTCCTAGCCTTATACAATGAGCAGTTCTTC,NA,TRBJ2-1,NA,TRBV28
CASSTGAGTEAFF,TGTGCCAGCTCAACAGGGGCGGGGACTGAAGCTTTCTTT,NA,TRBJ1-1,TRBD1,TRBV18
CASSTGTVFYGYTF,TGTGCCAGCAGCACGGGGACCGTCTTCTATGGCTACACCTTC,NA,TRBJ1-2,NA,TRBV7-9
CASGGTGAYNEQFF,TGTGCCAGCGGGGGAACGGGGGCCTACAATGAGCAGTTCTTC,NA,TRBJ2-1,NA,TRBV6-5
CASSPFRGGTEAFF,TGTGCCAGTAGTCCGTTCCGGGGGGGCACTGAAGCTTTCTTT,NA,TRBJ1-1,NA,TRBV19
CASSIESIGANVLTF,TGTGCCAGTAGTATAGAGTCAATTGGGGCCAACGTCCTGACTTTC,NA,TRBJ2-6,NA,TRBV19
CASLNSASSYEQYF,TGTGCCAGCCTCAATAGCGCGAGCTCCTACGAGCAGTACTTC,NA,TRBJ2-7,NA,TRBV7-2
CAWRSPWDAGGLNTEAFF,TGTGCCTGGAGATCGCCTTGGGATGCAGGGGGTTTGAACACTGAAGCTTTCTTT,NA,TRBJ1-1,TRBD1,TRBV30
CASSLGGRQGSSYEQYF,TGTGCCAGCAGCTTGGGCGGGAGACAGGGGAGCTCCTACGAGCAGTACTTC,NA,TRBJ2-7,NA,TRBV5-4
CASSLVQGTEAFF,TGTGCCAGCAGCTTGGTTCAGGGAACTGAAGCTTTCTTT,few,TRBJ1-1,NA,TRBV5-4
CASSLRRENEQYF,TGTGCCAGCAGCTTAAGGCGGGAGAACGAGCAGTACTTC,NA,TRBJ2-7,TRBD2,TRBV7-2
CSVPDAGTGYYGYTF,TGCAGCGTTCCCGACGCCGGGACAGGGTATTATGGCTACACCTTC,NA,TRBJ1-2,TRBD1,TRBV29-1
CAISEGQGIVNEQFF,TGTGCCATCAGTGAAGGGCAGGGGATAGTCAATGAGCAGTTCTTC,few,TRBJ2-1,NA,TRBV10-3
CASSYSAGIQPQHF,TGTGCCAGCAGTTACTCCGCGGGTATTCAGCCCCAGCATTTT,few,TRBJ1-5,NA,TRBV6-5
CASSPWRGIPNYGYTF,TGTGCCAGCAGCCCCTGGAGAGGGATCCCTAACTATGGCTACACCTTC,NA,TRBJ1-2,NA,TRBV9
CASSLAGVPDTQYF,TGTGCCAGCAGCTTGGCGGGGGTCCCAGATACGCAGTATTTT,NA,TRBJ2-3,NA,TRBV5-4
CASRDRISSYNEQFF,TGTGCCAGTAGGGACAGAATAAGCTCCTACAATGAGCAGTTCTTC,NA,TRBJ2-1,TRBD1,TRBV6-1
CASSLGSNYGYTF,TGTGCCAGCAGCTTGGGCAGTAACTATGGCTACACCTTC,few,TRBJ1-2,NA,TRBV5-6
CASSPGPQGLFTEQYF,TGTGCCAGCAGCCCGGGACCCCAGGGATTATTCACCGAGCAGTACTTC,NA,TRBJ2-7,NA,TRBV11-2
CAWQNSVHEQYF,TGTGCCTGGCAAAATTCCGTCCACGAGCAGTACTTC,NA,TRBJ2-7,NA,TRBV30
CASSEGGNTEAFF,TGTGCCAGCTCGGAGGGGGGGAACACTGAAGCTTTCTTT,NA,TRBJ1-1,NA,TRBV18